A single sample gave rise to the 9 T cell receptor beta chains below, sequenced in a study of T cell responses to AZD1222 COVID-19 vaccine. Here immunoSEQ multiplex PCR was the method, and the copy in TCRdb shows in-frame clones only, minus some. This sample has over 110,000 clones, with about 91% found just once. The material was peripheral blood, obtained on day 0 of AZD1222 vaccination. The receptors originated from an adult in good health.

The rearrangement joins TRBV5-1 to TRBJ1-5, with D hard to call. CDR1 and CDR2 (germline): SGHRS, YFSETQ. The CDR3 contains 13 residues. Trimming took 4 bases from V and 3 from J, leaving 8 bases between them. The DNA for the CDR3 is TGCGCCAGCAGCGAGGACGTCAATCAGCCCCAGCATTTT. Amino acid sequence: CASSEDVNQPQHF.

This chain links TRBV28 with TRBJ2-3; the match to TRBD2 covers 8 bases. Per the germline V gene, CDR1 is MDHEN and CDR2 is SYDVKM. This CDR3 spans 17 amino acids. The J segment lost 1 base and the V segment lost 0 bases, leaving 6 bases of the junction unmatched. The CDR3 spells CASSLWAGGRGTDTQYF. The CDR3 DNA reads TGTGCCAGCAGTTTATGGGCGGGAGGCAGAGGCACAGATACGCAGTATTTT.

The V call is TRBV6-2 or TRBV6-3, the J call TRBJ1-6; D remains unclear. V lost 6 bases to trimming and J lost 9 bases, with 15 bases between them. Germline V gene data show CDR1 as MNHEY and CDR2 as SVGEGT. The length of the CDR3 is 14 residues. DNA of the CDR3: TGTGCCAGCAGCCCCGCCGCCGAGCGTTCACCCCTCCACTTT. Translated, it gives CASSPAAERSPLHF.

The V and J genes are TRBV25-1 and TRBJ2-5; maybe TRBD1 (6 bases). Trimming took off 8 bases at V and 5 bases at J, with 15 bases between the two ends. The CDR3 has 13 amino acids. Germline CDR1 MGHDK, CDR2 SYGVNS. CDR3 in amino acids: CASFTRGGETQYF. Written as DNA, the CDR3 is TGTGCCAGCTTTACCAGGGGCGGGGAGACCCAGTACTTC.

The chain couples TRBV28 to TRBJ1-4; no definite D call. Trimming pared 8 bases from V and 7 bases from J, leaving 17 bases between. Germline values: CDR1 MDHEN, CDR2 SYDVKM. The CDR3 covers 14 residues. CDR3 in amino acids: CASATTPIGEKLFF. For the CDR3, the DNA is TGTGCCAGCGCGACGACACCCATTGGTGAAAAACTGTTTTTT.

The gene calls are TRBV11-2 and TRBJ2-5; D perhaps matches TRBD1 (6 bases). There are 18 residues in the CDR3. Trimming took 3 bases from V and 2 from J, leaving 22 bases between them. Germline lookup yields CDR1 SGHAT and CDR2 FQNNGV. This chain's CDR3 is CASSFLGQPQSRQETQYF. The CDR3 DNA is TGTGCCAGCAGCTTTCTCGGACAGCCCCAGAGTAGGCAAGAGACCCAGTACTTC. The full variable domain, completed using reference TRBV11-2 and TRBJ2-5, is EAGVAQSPRYKIIEKRQSVAFWCNPISGHATLYWYQQILGQGPKLLIQFQNNGVVDDSQLPKDRFSAERLKGVDSTLKIQPAKLEDSAVYLCASSFLGQPQSRQETQYFGPGTRLLVL.

This clone appeared a single time. The chain couples TRBV27 to TRBJ1-6; the D gene is possibly TRBD1 (5 bases). V lost 2 bases and J 2 bases, leaving 13 bases between the germline ends. This CDR3 is built from 17 residues. The V gene's germline CDR1 is MNHEY and CDR2 SMNVEV (reference sequence). The CDR3 loop is CASSLVLGVTYNSPLHF. The CDR3 region has the DNA TGTGCCAGCAGTTTAGTGCTGGGGGTTACCTATAATTCACCCCTCCACTTT.

V usage is TRBV5-1 and J usage is TRBJ2-7; no clear D gene. The CDR3 loop spans 11 amino acids. V lost 7 bases and J 2 bases, leaving 7 bases between the germline ends. Germline CDR1 SGHRS, CDR2 YFSETQ. CDR3 DNA sequence: TGCGCCAGCTCCGACACCTACGAGCAGTACTTC. This encodes CASSDTYEQYF.

The chain carries TRBV19 and TRBJ1-5, with D possibly being TRBD1 (5 bases). This CDR3 is 17 amino acids long. Germline CDR1 LNHDA, CDR2 SQIVND (reference sequence). Trimming left V 5 bases short and J 3 bases short, with 20 bases between. The CDR3 DNA follows: TGTGCCAGTAGTTCCGGGTGGGCAGGGAGAGACAATCAGCCCCAGCATTTT. Its translation: CASSSGWAGRDNQPQHF.